This entry concerns a single T cell receptor (beta chain). The read ends 3 residues before the CDR3 terminus; that terminus is restored from the germline J gene. Average input was approximately 1,200 ng genomic DNA for immunoSEQ TCR beta CDR3 amplification. Data came from immunoSEQ multiplex PCR; TCRdb stores just in-frame clones and leaves some out. The record lists about 30,000 clones, of which the ten most abundant hold approximately 4.2%. These data belong to a study of T cells in women clearing cervical HPV infection. The ends lost 0 bases at V and 2 bases at J; junction bases unmatched: 1. CDR1 and CDR2 (germline): KGHSH, LQKENI. The CDR3 loop spans 15 amino acids.

The sample was blood buffy coat. The clonotype was recovered from a woman aged 18 to 75 with a cervical HPV16 infection that either progressed to CIN3+ or cleared (not recorded which). This chain joins TRBV18 and TRBJ2-7, with 10 positions matching TRBD1. CDR3 residues: CASSPPGQGTYEQYF. CDR3 DNA, as far as it was read: TGTGCCAGCTCACCACCGGGACAGGGGACCTACGAG.